The source of this TCR beta chain is a study of T cell changes during pregnancy in multiple sclerosis (dated by TCRdb to between 2018 and 2021). Turning to the overall study: The study examined how the T cell repertoire changed over the course of pregnancy in women with multiple sclerosis.

V sheds 5 bases and J sheds 4 bases, leaving 14 bases between their ends. Spanning cysteine to phenylalanine, the CDR3 consists of 14 amino acids. Of all the DNA, just the CDR3 is kept, 42 bases in frame from base 1. For CDR1 and CDR2, the germline V gene (reference sequence) lists LNHDA and SQIVND. As concerns this clone: Its antigen has not been determined. It has no much larger one-base neighbor in the sample; base qualities were not kept.

Libraries were prepared through the immunoSEQ multiplex PCR assay. Imported from immuneACCESS, the table was reduced by TCRdb to in-frame sequences with V and J called. These copies leave out some clones; in studies compared against another copy, an unresolved V gene accounts for under half, and the cause of the remainder is not known. This sample lists fewer than 140,000 clones; 85% to 95% were detected once. Approximately 1.6% of the sample is taken by the ten largest. Sequenced here: peripheral blood, sampled after pregnancy. The sequence joins TRBV19 to TRBJ1-2; TRBD1 is a weak D gene call, 6 bases matching. The source of this sequence is a female donor with multiple sclerosis, enrolled in a pregnancy study. The DNA is as follows: TGTGCCAGTAGTGCCTTACAGGGTCCCTATGGCTACACCTTC. Translated, this is CASSALQGPYGYTF. This CDR3, with the reference TRBV19 and TRBJ1-2 proteins standing in past its ends, gives the full variable domain DGGITQSPKYLFRKEGQNVTLSCEQNLNHDAMYWYRQDPGQGLRLIYYSQIVNDFQKGDIAEGYSVSREKKESFPLTVTSAQKNPTAFYLCASSALQGPYGYTFGSGTRLTVV.